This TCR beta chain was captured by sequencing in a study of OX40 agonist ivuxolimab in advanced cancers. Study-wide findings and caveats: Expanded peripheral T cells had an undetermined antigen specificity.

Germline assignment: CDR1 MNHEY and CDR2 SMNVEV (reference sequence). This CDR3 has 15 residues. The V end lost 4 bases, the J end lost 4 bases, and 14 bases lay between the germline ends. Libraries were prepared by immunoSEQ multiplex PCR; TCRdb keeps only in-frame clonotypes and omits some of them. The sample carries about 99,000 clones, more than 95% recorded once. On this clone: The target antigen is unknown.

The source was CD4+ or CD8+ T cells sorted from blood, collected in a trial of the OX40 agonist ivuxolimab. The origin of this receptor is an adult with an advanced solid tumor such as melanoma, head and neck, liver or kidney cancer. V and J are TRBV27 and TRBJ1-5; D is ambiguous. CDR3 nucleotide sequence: TGTGCCAGCAGTTCGACGGACGGACTAAATCAGCCCCAGCATTTT. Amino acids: CASSSTDGLNQPQHF.